Each of the 17 T cell receptor beta chains below was sequenced from the same sample in a study of blood T cell repertoires in COVID-19. Profiling relied on immunoSEQ multiplex PCR, and the TCRdb table lists in-frame clones only, not all of them. The table lists approximately 140,000 clones, 88% of them singletons, with approximately 10% in the top ten. The sample comprised peripheral blood. These receptors originate from a man over 45 with active or convalescent COVID-19.

This sequence joins TRBV2 and TRBJ1-5; D is perhaps TRBD1 (5 bases). Germline CDR1 and CDR2: SNHLY and FYNNEI. The CDR3 runs 15 residues. Trimming took 5 bases from V and 6 from J, leaving 17 bases between them. The CDR3 sequence is CASSSTGQGSQPQHF. The CDR3 nucleotides are TGTGCCAGCAGTTCAACGGGCCAGGGTAGTCAGCCCCAGCATTTT. The whole variable domain, remainder taken from reference TRBV2 and TRBJ1-5, is EPEVTQTPSHQVTQMGQEVILRCVPISNHLYFYWYRQILGQKVEFLVSFYNNEISEKSEIFDDQFSVERPDGSNFTLKIRSTKLEDSAMYFCASSSTGQGSQPQHFGDGTRLSIL.

The chain has TRBV14 and TRBJ1-4; D remains unclear. The germline V gene encodes CDR1 SGHDN and CDR2 FVKESK. CDR3 length: 14 amino acids. V dropped 5 bases and J dropped 4 bases, with 11 bases sitting between them. In DNA form, the CDR3 reads TGTGCCAGCAGCACGCTGGAGAGTAATGAAAAACTGTTTTTT. Residues: CASSTLESNEKLFF.

The chain joins TRBV5-1 to TRBJ2-2; D is perhaps TRBD1 (6 bases). The CDR3 runs 15 residues. CDR1 and CDR2 from the germline V gene are SGHRS and YFSETQ. V was clipped by 6 bases and J by 1 base, with 13 bases between them. The CDR3 region has the DNA TGCGCCAGCACCCTACAGGGATTGAACACCGGGGAGCTGTTTTTT. Its translation: CASTLQGLNTGELFF.

DNA for the CDR3: TGTGCCAGCAGCTTAAGCGGGAGCGGGGAGCTGTTTTTT. Its protein is CASSLSGSGELFF. This rearrangement joins TRBV7-3 to TRBJ2-2; 7 nucleotides line up with TRBD2. The CDR3 extends over 13 amino acids. From germline, CDR1 is SGHTA and CDR2 FQGTGA. V dropped 1 base and J dropped 7; count of bases not matched to a gene: 0.

The rearrangement uses TRBV19 and TRBJ2-7; a possible D gene is TRBD1 (6 bases). Germline CDR1 and CDR2: LNHDA and SQIVND (reference sequence). CDR3 length equals 14 residues. V dropped 10 bases and J dropped 1 base, with 17 bases sitting between them. The CDR3 loop reads CATKRGHGSYEQYF. The CDR3 DNA is TGTGCCACCAAAAGGGGACACGGGTCCTACGAGCAGTACTTC. The entire variable domain, with the rest obtained from reference TRBV19 and TRBJ2-7, is as follows: DGGITQSPKYLFRKEGQNVTLSCEQNLNHDAMYWYRQDPGQGLRLIYYSQIVNDFQKGDIAEGYSVSREKKESFPLTVTSAQKNPTAFYLCATKRGHGSYEQYFGPGTRLTVT.

The table lists this clone with a few counts. The chain is built from TRBV5-1 and TRBJ2-3, with 8 bases lining up with TRBD2. The CDR3 is 16 amino acids. Germline CDR1 reads SGHRS; CDR2 reads YFSETQ. V lost 4 bases, J lost 0 bases, and 7 bases stayed unmatched. The CDR3 sequence is CASSTTSGYSTDTQYF. DNA for the CDR3: TGCGCCAGCAGCACCACTAGCGGCTACAGCACAGATACGCAGTATTTT.

The chain uses TRBV25-1 and TRBJ1-4, with 9 positions matching TRBD1. Per the germline V gene, CDR1 is MGHDK and CDR2 is SYGVNS. There are 14 residues in the CDR3. V gave up 7 bases and J gave up 3 bases; unmatched junction bases: 3. CDR3 region: CASKHRGPNEKLFF. CDR3 in DNA: TGTGCCAGCAAACACAGGGGGCCTAATGAAAAACTGTTTTTT.

CDR3 sequence: CASSYPTTRGTEAFF. CDR3 bases: TGTGCCAGCAGTTACCCAACCACGCGAGGGACTGAAGCTTTCTTT. V is TRBV6-2 or TRBV6-3 and J is TRBJ1-1; D not resolved. The CDR3 covers 15 residues. V shed 2 bases and J shed 5 bases, with 15 bases lying between them. Germline values: CDR1 MNHEY, CDR2 SVGEGT.

The chain is built from TRBV7-9 and TRBJ2-6, with D possibly matching TRBD1 (6 bases). Germline lookup yields CDR1 SEHNR and CDR2 FQNEAQ (reference sequence). The CDR3 is 15 amino acids. Trimming took off 2 bases at V and 4 bases at J, with 9 bases between the two ends. In DNA form, the CDR3 reads TGTGCCAGCAGCTTACCAGGGGTCGGGGCCAACGTCCTGACTTTC. This encodes CASSLPGVGANVLTF.

This chain joins TRBV28 and TRBJ2-7; D may be TRBD2 (6 bases). The CDR3 is made up of 13 amino acids. V was trimmed by 7 bases and J by 4 bases, leaving 14 bases between them. Germline CDR1 MDHEN, CDR2 SYDVKM. The CDR3 nucleotides read TGTGCCAGCAACGGCGGGAAGGCATACGAGCAGTACTTC. Amino acids: CASNGGKAYEQYF.

The gene calls are TRBV24-1 and TRBJ2-1; 8 bases align to TRBD2. Trimming at V came to 4 bases and at J to 5 bases, leaving 18 bases not matched to a gene. Germline V gene data show CDR1 as KGHDR and CDR2 as SFDVKD. This CDR3 contains 19 residues. The CDR3 region is CATSDPRGAGVSSHNEQFF. DNA for the CDR3: TGTGCCACCAGTGACCCCAGGGGAGCGGGAGTCTCATCCCACAATGAGCAGTTCTTC.

The gene calls are TRBV2 and TRBJ1-5; the match to TRBD1 covers 7 bases. This CDR3 contains 16 residues. Germline CDR1 SNHLY, CDR2 FYNNEI. J was trimmed by 11 bases and V by 1 base; bases with no gene match: 14. Written as DNA, the CDR3 is TGTGCCAGCAGTGAAGGACAGGGAGGTTTGTATTTTGCCCAGCATTTT. It specifies CASSEGQGGLYFAQHF.

The chain carries TRBV20-1 and TRBJ2-7; TRBD1 aligns across 7 bases. Losses at the gene ends were 3 bases for V and 0 bases for J; bases not matched to a gene: 2. Germline CDR1 reads DFQATT; CDR2 reads SNEGSKA (reference sequence). The CDR3 loop spans 13 amino acids. The CDR3 nucleotides are TGCAGTGCTAGTTGGGACAGCTCCTACGAGCAGTACTTC. Amino acid sequence: CSASWDSSYEQYF.

The chain uses TRBV5-1 and TRBJ1-1; TRBD1 aligns across 7 bases. Germline CDR1 is SGHRS and CDR2 is YFSETQ. V was pared by 4 bases and J by 2 bases, with 8 bases of the junction left unmatched. CDR3 length: 15 residues. CDR3 region: CASSVGDRGNTEAFF. CDR3 nucleotide sequence: TGCGCCAGCAGCGTTGGGGACAGAGGAAACACTGAAGCTTTCTTT. The complete variable domain, with remaining parts taken from reference TRBV5-1 and TRBJ1-1, reads KAGVTQTPRYLIKTRGQQVTLSCSPISGHRSVSWYQQTPGQGLQFLFEYFSETQRNKGNFPGRFSGRQFSNSRSEMNVSTLELGDSALYLCASSVGDRGNTEAFFGQGTRLTVV.

J is TRBJ2-2 and V is TRBV12-3 or TRBV12-4; TRBD1 is a possible D gene (5 bases). The CDR3 totals 12 residues. V lost 3 bases and J lost 12, with 11 bases in between. The CDR3 spells CASSFRQGKLFF. CDR3 coding DNA: TGTGCCAGCAGTTTTAGGCAGGGAAAGCTGTTTTTT.

V is TRBV14 and J is TRBJ2-1; D ambiguous. This CDR3 contains 16 residues. Germline values: CDR1 SGHDN, CDR2 FVKESK. Trimming cost V 1 base and J 6 bases, with 16 bases left between them. The CDR3 region is CASSQARVPYGNEQFF. DNA of the CDR3: TGTGCCAGCAGCCAAGCCCGGGTCCCTTATGGCAATGAGCAGTTCTTC.

V usage is TRBV6-1 and J usage is TRBJ2-6; D remains unclear. Trimming cost V 2 bases and J 0 bases, with 5 bases left between them. The CDR3 spans 15 residues. CDR1 and CDR2 (germline): MNHNS, SASEGT. CDR3 loop: CASSETSSGANVLTF. CDR3 bases: TGTGCCAGCAGTGAAACAAGCTCTGGGGCCAACGTCCTGACTTTC.